The 9 T cell receptor beta chains below were found in one sample sequenced in a study of shared clonotypes between healthy human individuals. Some clones are missing from TCRdb's copy, which holds only in-frame ones; the method was immunoSEQ multiplex PCR. Of some 2.1 million clones listed, roughly 93% were seen once; the top ten hold under 2%. CD8 cells regarded as naive lacked CD45RO, were positively chosen for CCR7, and omitted terminally differentiated effector memory CD45RA+ cells. Sequencing used naive CD8+ T cells from PBMCs. Receptors were obtained from a man between 18 and 35 years old in good health. Some clones in this sample may be carry-over from other donors' samples.

The chain is built from TRBV2 and TRBJ2-5, with 8 bases lining up with TRBD1. The CDR3 contains 18 residues. V dropped 5 bases and J dropped 2; count of bases not matched to a gene: 16. Looked up from germline, CDR1 is SNHLY and CDR2 is FYNNEI. In nucleotides, the CDR3 is TGTGCCAGCAGTCCACTCCGATCCTTCCGGGACAGGCAAGAGACCCAGTACTTC. The encoded protein is CASSPLRSFRDRQETQYF.

The chain couples TRBV6-6 to TRBJ1-4, with 9 bases fitting TRBD1. Germline assignment: CDR1 MNHNY and CDR2 SVGAGI (reference sequence). The V gene end was trimmed by 5 bases and the J gene end by 3 bases; junction bases not matched to a gene: 4. The length of the CDR3 is 15 residues. This CDR3 reads CASSETGGPNEKLFF. In nucleotides, the CDR3 is TGTGCCAGCAGTGAGACAGGGGGACCTAATGAAAAACTGTTTTTT.

The V and J genes are TRBV15 and TRBJ2-7, with 10 bases lining up with TRBD1. Germline values: CDR1 LNHNV, CDR2 YYDKDF (reference sequence). There are 15 residues in the CDR3. Trimming at V came to 1 base and at J to 6 bases, leaving 6 bases not matched to a gene. The CDR3 DNA sequence: TGTGCCACCAGCAGAGTACCGGGGACAGGGGTCGAGCAGTACTTC. Translated: CATSRVPGTGVEQYF.

In this sample, this clone turned up once. J is TRBJ2-5 and V is TRBV4-3; 8 bases match TRBD1. V dropped 4 bases and J dropped 5; count of bases not matched to a gene: 6. The CDR3 covers 14 residues. CDR1 LGHNA and CDR2 YSLEER come from the germline V gene. The CDR3 is CASSPRTGRETQYF. CDR3 DNA sequence: TGCGCCAGCAGCCCGCGGACAGGGAGGGAGACCCAGTACTTC.

This clone has a single count. This rearrangement joins TRBV9 to TRBJ2-2; perhaps TRBD2 as D (5 bases). CDR3 length equals 15 residues. Germline CDR1 is SGDLS and CDR2 is YYNGEE. The V end was cut by 6 bases, the J end by 0 bases, with 12 bases between. CDR3 DNA sequence: TGTGCCAGCACTCAGACGGGGTCGAACACCGGGGAGCTGTTTTTT. This gives the protein CASTQTGSNTGELFF.

This chain connects TRBV28 to TRBJ1-1, with D possibly TRBD1 on 5 matching bases. Trimming shortened V by 5 bases and J by 7 bases, and 17 bases separated the two germline ends. In germline, CDR1 is MDHEN, CDR2 SYDVKM. The CDR3 totals 14 residues. Here the CDR3 reads CASSPATGLFEAFF. Written as DNA, the CDR3 is TGTGCCAGCAGTCCCGCCACAGGACTCTTTGAAGCTTTCTTT.

CDR3 in DNA: TGTGCCAGCAGAAAACAGGGTTCCCACAATGAGCAGTTCTTC. Translating gives CASRKQGSHNEQFF. The chain links TRBV6-5 to TRBJ2-1, with D maybe TRBD1 (6 bases). Trimming pared 6 bases from V and 5 bases from J, leaving 14 bases between. Germline V gene data show CDR1 as MNHEY and CDR2 as SVGAGI. This CDR3 spans 14 amino acids.

In DNA form, the CDR3 reads TGTGCCACCAGCAGAGATCTAGGACAGAGGGATACGCAGTATTTT. This codes for CATSRDLGQRDTQYF. The rearrangement joins TRBV15 to TRBJ2-3; D might be TRBD1 (6 bases). CDR1 and CDR2 from the germline V gene are LNHNV and YYDKDF (reference sequence). V lost 0 bases to trimming and J lost 6 bases, with 13 bases between them. There are 15 residues in the CDR3.

This clone was observed a single time. CDR3 protein: CASNITRGTYSNQPQHF. The CDR3 DNA sequence: TGTGCCAGCAACATCACCCGGGGGACCTATAGCAATCAGCCCCAGCATTTT. This rearrangement joins TRBV21-1 to TRBJ1-5. TRBV21-1 has pseudogene status. The CDR3 spans 17 residues.